A selection of T cell receptor beta chains follows, all from one sample in a study of blood T cell repertoires in COVID-19. Assay: immunoSEQ multiplex PCR; the TCRdb copy retains only in-frame clones and omits some. The sample lists about 120,000 clones; over 75% were seen once. The source material was peripheral blood. The receptor source for this set is a man older than 75 with acute or convalescent COVID-19. Each CDR3 is given with its conserved first and last residue. D genes are given only for firm matches. Rows may omit the clone size; those that give it use once, few, many or a size class.

d_gene: -
abundance: -
v_gene: TRBV3-1/TRBV3-2
j_gene: TRBJ1-1
CDR3aa: CASSLTLNTEAFF
CDR3nt: TGTGCCAGCAGTCTTACACTGAACACTGAAGCTTTCTTT

d_gene: TRBD1
abundance: -
v_gene: TRBV13
j_gene: TRBJ1-6
CDR3aa: CASSVGTVRNSPLHF
CDR3nt: TGTGCCAGCAGCGTCGGGACAGTGAGGAATTCACCCCTCCACTTT

d_gene: -
abundance: -
v_gene: TRBV7-8
j_gene: TRBJ1-1
CDR3aa: CASSFGGGAANTEAFF
CDR3nt: TGTGCCAGCAGCTTCGGTGGAGGGGCCGCGAACACTGAAGCTTTCTTT

d_gene: TRBD1
abundance: -
v_gene: TRBV5-8
j_gene: TRBJ1-5
CDR3aa: CASSRGQGSNQPQHF
CDR3nt: TGTGCCAGCAGCCGAGGACAGGGAAGCAATCAGCCCCAGCATTTT

d_gene: -
abundance: -
v_gene: TRBV5-6
j_gene: TRBJ1-4
CDR3aa: CASSLVPSNEKLFF
CDR3nt: TGTGCCAGCAGCTTGGTGCCCAGTAATGAAAAACTGTTTTTT

d_gene: TRBD1
abundance: -
v_gene: TRBV18
j_gene: TRBJ1-1
CDR3aa: CASSPLNGQENTEAFF
CDR3nt: TGTGCCAGCTCACCACTAAATGGACAGGAGAACACTGAAGCTTTCTTT

d_gene: TRBD1
abundance: -
v_gene: TRBV18
j_gene: TRBJ2-5
CDR3aa: CASSSGTGDRETQYF
CDR3nt: TGTGCCAGCTCCTCCGGGACAGGGGATCGGGAGACCCAGTACTTC

d_gene: TRBD1
abundance: -
v_gene: TRBV6-2/TRBV6-3
j_gene: TRBJ2-2
CDR3aa: CASSSQGAGELFF
CDR3nt: TGTGCCAGCAGTTCACAGGGGGCCGGGGAGCTGTTTTTT

d_gene: TRBD2
abundance: -
v_gene: TRBV5-4
j_gene: TRBJ2-7
CDR3aa: CASSGGERYEQYF
CDR3nt: TGTGCCAGCAGCGGGGGGGAGAGGTACGAGCAGTACTTC

d_gene: TRBD1
abundance: once
v_gene: TRBV12-5
j_gene: TRBJ1-1
CDR3aa: CASGLLGQGRHTEAFF
CDR3nt: TGTGCTAGTGGTTTGTTAGGACAGGGGCGTCACACTGAAGCTTTCTTT

d_gene: TRBD2
abundance: -
v_gene: TRBV6-5
j_gene: TRBJ2-1
CDR3aa: CASRRSGANEQFF
CDR3nt: TGTGCCAGCAGACGTAGCGGGGCCAATGAGCAGTTCTTC

d_gene: -
abundance: once
v_gene: TRBV4-2
j_gene: TRBJ2-1
CDR3aa: CASSQDLTGVYNEQFF
CDR3nt: TGTGCCAGCAGCCAAGATTTGACAGGTGTCTACAATGAGCAGTTCTTC

d_gene: -
abundance: -
v_gene: TRBV19
j_gene: TRBJ1-5
CDR3aa: CASSIGGSPWDQPQHF
CDR3nt: TGTGCCAGTAGTATAGGCGGCAGCCCTTGGGATCAGCCCCAGCATTTT

d_gene: -
abundance: -
v_gene: TRBV18
j_gene: TRBJ2-2
CDR3aa: CASSPGSASNTGELFF
CDR3nt: TGTGCCAGCTCACCAGGCTCAGCGTCGAACACCGGGGAGCTGTTTTTT

d_gene: TRBD2
abundance: -
v_gene: TRBV24-1
j_gene: TRBJ2-2
CDR3aa: CATSDPARGAGGTGELFF
CDR3nt: TGTGCCACCAGTGACCCTGCTAGGGGAGCCGGGGGGACCGGGGAGCTGTTTTTT

d_gene: TRBD1
abundance: -
v_gene: TRBV3-1/TRBV3-2
j_gene: TRBJ1-5
CDR3aa: CASSQANRGHSNQPQHF
CDR3nt: TGTGCCAGCAGCCAAGCTAACAGGGGCCATAGCAATCAGCCCCAGCATTTT

d_gene: TRBD2
abundance: -
v_gene: TRBV11-2
j_gene: TRBJ2-5
CDR3aa: CASSLEWGTSGSFETQYF
CDR3nt: TGTGCCAGCAGCTTAGAGTGGGGGACTAGCGGGAGTTTCGAGACCCAGTACTTC

d_gene: -
abundance: -
v_gene: TRBV7-9
j_gene: TRBJ1-1
CDR3aa: CASSLQGGTEAFF
CDR3nt: TGTGCCAGCAGTCTCCAGGGAGGCACTGAAGCTTTCTTT

d_gene: -
abundance: -
v_gene: TRBV2
j_gene: TRBJ1-5
CDR3aa: CASSGKEAVQPQHF
CDR3nt: TGTGCCAGCAGTGGCAAAGAGGCGGTCCAGCCCCAGCATTTT

d_gene: TRBD2
abundance: -
v_gene: TRBV4-3
j_gene: TRBJ2-2
CDR3aa: CASSQGGSGSGTGELFF
CDR3nt: TGCGCCAGCAGCCAAGGGGGTAGCGGGAGCGGCACCGGGGAGCTGTTTTTT

d_gene: TRBD1
abundance: -
v_gene: TRBV6-6
j_gene: TRBJ2-7
CDR3aa: CASTIGTAYYEQYF
CDR3nt: TGTGCCAGCACTATAGGGACAGCATACTACGAGCAGTACTTC

d_gene: TRBD2
abundance: -
v_gene: TRBV29-1
j_gene: TRBJ2-1
CDR3aa: CSVVGLAGDNEQFF
CDR3nt: TGCAGCGTTGTAGGACTAGCGGGTGACAATGAGCAGTTCTTC

d_gene: TRBD2
abundance: -
v_gene: TRBV10-3
j_gene: TRBJ2-3
CDR3aa: CATSGGVKDTQYF
CDR3nt: TGTGCCACCTCTGGGGGGGTAAAAGATACGCAGTATTTT

d_gene: TRBD2
abundance: -
v_gene: TRBV19
j_gene: TRBJ2-3
CDR3aa: CASSIGSGRATDTQYF
CDR3nt: TGTGCCAGTAGTATCGGGAGCGGGAGGGCCACAGATACGCAGTATTTT

d_gene: -
abundance: once
v_gene: TRBV3-1/TRBV3-2
j_gene: TRBJ1-3
CDR3aa: CASSQAGFGNTIYF
CDR3nt: TGTGCCAGCAGCCAAGCAGGGTTTGGAAACACCATATATTTT

d_gene: TRBD2
abundance: -
v_gene: TRBV19
j_gene: TRBJ2-1
CDR3aa: CASSISSGRADEQFF
CDR3nt: TGTGCCAGTAGTATATCTAGCGGGAGGGCTGATGAGCAGTTCTTC

d_gene: -
abundance: -
v_gene: TRBV29-1
j_gene: TRBJ2-7
CDR3aa: CSARTEAYEQYF
CDR3nt: TGCAGCGCCCGGACAGAAGCCTACGAGCAGTACTTC

d_gene: TRBD2
abundance: once
v_gene: TRBV5-1
j_gene: TRBJ2-1
CDR3aa: CASSFTASPGLAGINEQFF
CDR3nt: TGCGCCAGCAGCTTTACCGCTAGCCCGGGACTAGCGGGGATCAATGAGCAGTTCTTC

d_gene: -
abundance: -
v_gene: TRBV19
j_gene: TRBJ2-7
CDR3aa: CASSPAGQVSSYEQYF
CDR3nt: TGTGCCAGTAGCCCGGCGGGGCAGGTCAGCTCCTACGAGCAGTACTTC

d_gene: -
abundance: -
v_gene: TRBV24-1
j_gene: TRBJ1-2
CDR3aa: CATSDSSGNPTPYGYTF
CDR3nt: TGTGCCACCAGTGATTCGAGCGGGAATCCAACCCCCTATGGCTACACCTTC

d_gene: TRBD1
abundance: -
v_gene: TRBV18
j_gene: TRBJ2-7
CDR3aa: CASSLSGTGGSEQYF
CDR3nt: TGTGCCAGCTCACTCTCCGGGACAGGGGGCAGCGAGCAGTACTTC

d_gene: -
abundance: -
v_gene: TRBV30
j_gene: TRBJ1-6
CDR3aa: CAWAGQNNSPLHF
CDR3nt: TGTGCCTGGGCTGGACAGAATAATTCACCCCTCCACTTT

d_gene: -
abundance: -
v_gene: TRBV15
j_gene: TRBJ1-1
CDR3aa: CATSRDRAGEGKDTEAFF
CDR3nt: TGTGCCACCAGCAGAGATAGGGCAGGGGAGGGTAAGGACACTGAAGCTTTCTTT

d_gene: -
abundance: -
v_gene: TRBV19
j_gene: TRBJ1-5
CDR3aa: CASSPRGTDRNSNQPQHF
CDR3nt: TGTGCCAGTAGTCCTCGAGGAACGGACAGAAATAGCAATCAGCCCCAGCATTTT

d_gene: TRBD2
abundance: -
v_gene: TRBV19
j_gene: TRBJ2-1
CDR3aa: CASREGNYYNEQFF
CDR3nt: TGTGCCAGTCGGGAGGGGAACTACTACAATGAGCAGTTCTTC

d_gene: TRBD1
abundance: -
v_gene: TRBV19
j_gene: TRBJ1-1
CDR3aa: CASYDRGKTEAFF
CDR3nt: TGTGCCAGTTATGACAGGGGGAAGACTGAAGCTTTCTTT

d_gene: -
abundance: once
v_gene: TRBV6-6
j_gene: TRBJ1-2
CDR3aa: CASSYSSGYTF
CDR3nt: TGTGCCAGCAGTTACTCCTCGGGCTACACCTTC

d_gene: -
abundance: -
v_gene: TRBV5-1
j_gene: TRBJ2-2
CDR3aa: CASSEGPTFGSGELFF
CDR3nt: TGCGCCAGCAGCGAGGGTCCTACCTTTGGTTCCGGGGAGCTGTTTTTT

d_gene: TRBD1
abundance: -
v_gene: TRBV11-3
j_gene: TRBJ2-7
CDR3aa: CASSREWDTGTEKYEQYF
CDR3nt: TGTGCCAGCAGCCGGGAATGGGATACCGGGACAGAGAAGTACGAGCAGTACTTC

d_gene: -
abundance: -
v_gene: TRBV11-2
j_gene: TRBJ2-1
CDR3aa: CASSLVFLSGSVNEQFF
CDR3nt: TGTGCCAGCAGCTTAGTATTTCTATCAGGTAGTGTCAATGAGCAGTTCTTC

d_gene: -
abundance: -
v_gene: TRBV12-3/TRBV12-4
j_gene: TRBJ1-4
CDR3aa: CASSSSEKLFF
CDR3nt: TGTGCCAGCAGCTCTTCTGAAAAACTGTTTTTT

d_gene: TRBD1
abundance: -
v_gene: TRBV18
j_gene: TRBJ1-4
CDR3aa: CASSPAWTGDEKLFF
CDR3nt: TGTGCCAGCTCACCAGCATGGACAGGGGATGAAAAACTGTTTTTT

d_gene: TRBD1
abundance: -
v_gene: TRBV6-6
j_gene: TRBJ1-6
CDR3aa: CASSLTRDSNSPLHF
CDR3nt: TGTGCCAGCAGCCTGACCCGGGACAGTAATTCACCCCTCCACTTT

d_gene: -
abundance: -
v_gene: TRBV20-1
j_gene: TRBJ1-2
CDR3aa: CSASWGANYGYTF
CDR3nt: TGCAGTGCTAGTTGGGGAGCTAACTATGGCTACACCTTC

d_gene: -
abundance: -
v_gene: TRBV5-1
j_gene: TRBJ1-1
CDR3aa: CASSFDRFGVNTEAFF
CDR3nt: TGCGCCAGCAGTTTCGACAGATTTGGCGTAAACACTGAAGCTTTCTTT

d_gene: TRBD1
abundance: -
v_gene: TRBV6-2/TRBV6-3
j_gene: TRBJ2-7
CDR3aa: CASSWTGNGEQYF
CDR3nt: TGTGCCAGCAGTTGGACAGGGAACGGCGAGCAGTACTTC

d_gene: -
abundance: -
v_gene: TRBV27
j_gene: TRBJ2-7
CDR3aa: CASSSPDWVGSYEQYF
CDR3nt: TGTGCCAGCAGTTCTCCGGACTGGGTTGGGTCCTACGAGCAGTACTTC

d_gene: -
abundance: -
v_gene: TRBV5-1
j_gene: TRBJ1-5
CDR3aa: CASSLEPAGSSNQPQHF
CDR3nt: TGCGCCAGCAGCTTGGAACCGGCAGGGTCGAGCAATCAGCCCCAGCATTTT